The clone carrying this TCR beta chain was counted between two and nine times. This CDR3 region has 13 residues. Germline V lookup: CDR1 LNHDA, CDR2 SQIVND (reference sequence). Trimming pared 4 bases from V and 2 bases from J, leaving 8 bases between. The sample is drawn from a study of blood T cell repertoires in COVID-19. Profiled with immunoSEQ multiplex PCR; TCRdb holds only in-frame clones, not every one. This table has 170,000 or so clones, approximately 79% appearing once. The material sequenced was peripheral blood. This sequence joins TRBV19 and TRBJ2-5, with D tentatively TRBD2 (5 bases). The sequence derives from a woman aged 70 to 79 with acute or convalescent COVID-19. CDR3 loop: CASSRGSQETQYF. The CDR3 DNA sequence: TGTGCCAGTAGTAGAGGGAGTCAAGAGACCCAGTACTTC.